This is a list of T cell receptor beta chains from one sample in a study of blood T cell repertoires in COVID-19. The method was immunoSEQ multiplex PCR; TCRdb's version includes in-frame clones alone and lacks a portion of them. The table shows 150,000 to 200,000 clones, with roughly 84% occurring only once. Sequenced: peripheral blood. These receptor sequences come from a woman in her seventies with COVID-19, enrolled during active disease. CDR3s include the opening cysteine and the closing phenylalanine or tryptophan. The order of the fields is V gene, J gene, clone size, D gene, CDR3 protein, CDR3 DNA. D genes are given only for firm matches. Clone size is given for some rows only: seen once, a few or many times, or a class if the clone is expanded.

>TRBV29-1|TRBJ1-1|.|TRBD1
CSPRDPGGEAFF
TGCAGCCCACGGGACCCAGGGGGAGAAGCTTTCTTT
>TRBV3-1/TRBV3-2|TRBJ2-2|once|TRBD2
CASSQRTSGSAGELFF
TGTGCCAGCAGCCAACGGACTAGCGGGAGCGCCGGGGAGCTGTTTTTT
>TRBV28|TRBJ2-7|few|.
CASSFGPSPEQYF
TGTGCCAGCAGTTTTGGCCCTTCCCCTGAGCAGTACTTC
>TRBV6-5|TRBJ2-3|.|.
CASVGRADTQYF
TGTGCCAGTGTTGGGAGAGCAGATACGCAGTATTTT
>TRBV7-3|TRBJ1-1|few|.
CASSTQPDTEAFF
TGTGCCAGCAGCACACAGCCCGACACTGAAGCTTTCTTT
>TRBV5-8|TRBJ1-6|.|.
CASSYRSPLHF
TGTGCCAGCAGCTATCGGTCACCCCTCCACTTT
>TRBV27|TRBJ2-1|.|TRBD2
CASSRSLGASGVRGEQFF
TGTGCCAGCAGTCGGTCACTTGGGGCTAGCGGAGTCCGAGGTGAGCAGTTCTTC
>TRBV6-6|TRBJ1-1|.|TRBD1
CASSLRDSEAFF
TGTGCCAGCAGTCTACGGGACAGTGAAGCTTTCTTT
>TRBV30|TRBJ1-1|.|.
CAWSGHGWNTEAFF
TGTGCCTGGAGTGGACATGGCTGGAACACTGAAGCTTTCTTT
>TRBV5-1|TRBJ2-5|.|.
CASSLVPSGSETQYF
TGCGCCAGCAGCTTGGTTCCGTCAGGGTCCGAGACCCAGTACTTC
>TRBV9|TRBJ2-2|.|TRBD2
CASSVGGGNTGELFF
TGTGCCAGCAGCGTAGGCGGGGGGAACACCGGGGAGCTGTTTTTT
>TRBV9|TRBJ1-1|.|.
CASSGGELRNTEAFF
TGTGCCAGCAGCGGGGGAGAATTGAGAAACACTGAAGCTTTCTTT
>TRBV3-1/TRBV3-2|TRBJ2-2|once|.
CASSQDVVGELFF
TGTGCCAGCAGCCAAGATGTAGTCGGGGAGCTGTTTTTT
>TRBV19|TRBJ1-1|.|.
CASSLGQINTEAFF
TGTGCCAGTAGTCTCGGACAGATAAACACTGAAGCTTTCTTT
>TRBV9|TRBJ2-1|.|TRBD2
CASSEATGTSGRFNEQFF
TGTGCCAGCAGCGAGGCCACCGGGACTAGCGGGAGATTCAATGAGCAGTTCTTC
>TRBV7-6|TRBJ2-1|.|.
CASSFGSDEQFF
TGTGCCAGCAGCTTTGGAAGCGATGAGCAGTTCTTC
>TRBV7-3|TRBJ2-2|.|TRBD1
CASSQWDRAAGELFF
TGTGCCAGCAGCCAATGGGACAGGGCGGCCGGGGAGCTGTTTTTT
>TRBV27|TRBJ2-2|.|.
CASSPGENTGELFF
TGTGCCAGCAGTCCAGGGGAGAACACCGGGGAGCTGTTTTTT
>TRBV28|TRBJ1-3|.|TRBD1
CASSSTADRGNGNTIYF
TGTGCCAGCAGTTCCACCGCGGACAGGGGAAATGGAAACACCATATATTTT
>TRBV24-1|TRBJ2-3|.|TRBD1
CATSDPQGAQDTQYF
TGTGCCACCAGTGACCCTCAGGGGGCGCAGGATACGCAGTATTTT
>TRBV11-2|TRBJ1-1|once|.
CASSSGVTEAFF
TGTGCCAGCAGCTCCGGGGTCACTGAAGCTTTCTTT
>TRBV12-3/TRBV12-4|TRBJ1-4|.|TRBD1
CASRTGPEKLFF
TGTGCCAGCAGGACAGGGCCTGAAAAACTGTTTTTT
>TRBV7-2|TRBJ2-7|.|TRBD2
CASSLRAGGPGEQYF
TGTGCCAGCAGCTTACGAGCGGGAGGGCCTGGCGAGCAGTACTTC
>TRBV6-6|TRBJ1-2|few|TRBD1
CASSYRDRVDGYTF
TGTGCCAGCAGTTACCGTGACAGGGTGGATGGCTACACCTTC
>TRBV9|TRBJ1-2|.|.
CASSAGTDSTRGYTF
TGTGCCAGCAGCGCAGGCACAGACAGCACGCGGGGCTACACCTTC
>TRBV28|TRBJ1-3|.|.
CASSLSFRGIGNTIYF
TGTGCCAGCAGTTTGTCCTTCCGGGGAATTGGAAACACCATATATTTT
>TRBV15|TRBJ2-1|once|TRBD2
CATSEGTSGRIDEQFF
TGTGCCACCAGCGAGGGGACTAGCGGGAGAATCGATGAGCAGTTCTTC
>TRBV14|TRBJ2-5|.|TRBD1
CASSQDHSGQGQETQYF
TGTGCCAGCAGCCAAGATCACTCCGGACAGGGACAAGAGACCCAGTACTTC
>TRBV7-5|TRBJ2-4|.|.
CARSLQQRGWTKNIQYF
TGTGCCAGAAGCTTGCAACAACGGGGGTGGACCAAAAACATTCAGTACTTC
>TRBV3-1/TRBV3-2|TRBJ1-6|.|.
CASSPVLNSPLHF
TGTGCCAGCAGCCCGGTCCTGAATTCACCCCTCCACTTT
>TRBV5-1|TRBJ2-3|few|TRBD2
CASSLAGREGLTDTQYF
TGCGCCAGCAGCTTGGCCGGAAGGGAGGGCCTTACAGATACGCAGTATTTT
>TRBV28|TRBJ1-5|.|.
CASSLNSGNQPQHF
TGTGCCAGCAGCTTGAATAGCGGGAATCAGCCCCAGCATTTT
>TRBV6-5|TRBJ1-1|few|.
CASSRQGWTEAFF
TGTGCCAGCAGCCGCCAGGGGTGGACTGAAGCTTTCTTT
>TRBV30|TRBJ1-3|few|TRBD1
CAWSRDRAGNTIYF
TGTGCCTGGAGCCGGGACAGAGCTGGAAACACCATATATTTT
>TRBV7-2|TRBJ2-5|.|.
CASSLTRDKETQYF
TGTGCCAGCAGCCTCACCCGGGACAAAGAGACCCAGTACTTC